The 21 T cell receptor beta chains reported below all come from one sample, sequenced in a study of blood T cell repertoires in COVID-19. Libraries were prepared by immunoSEQ multiplex PCR; TCRdb keeps only in-frame clonotypes and omits some of them. The table includes 95,000 to 110,000 clones, roughly 84% detected once. Material for sequencing was peripheral blood. The source of these receptors is a human donor in a cohort sampled during active COVID-19.

The genes are TRBV5-1 and TRBJ1-3; D uncertain. The length of the CDR3 is 15 residues. Trimming cost V 4 bases and J 1 base, with 12 bases left between them. Germline V lookup: CDR1 SGHRS, CDR2 YFSETQ. The CDR3 sequence is CASSPTVGSGNTIYF. CDR3 coding DNA: TGCGCCAGCAGCCCTACAGTAGGATCTGGAAACACCATATATTTT. The full variable domain, in which reference TRBV5-1 and TRBJ1-3 provide the parts outside the CDR3, is KAGVTQTPRYLIKTRGQQVTLSCSPISGHRSVSWYQQTPGQGLQFLFEYFSETQRNKGNFPGRFSGRQFSNSRSEMNVSTLELGDSALYLCASSPTVGSGNTIYFGEGSWLTVV.

In its sample, this clone was seen a few times. The gene calls are TRBV5-6 and TRBJ1-1; 9 nucleotides match TRBD1. There are 14 residues in the CDR3. The germline CDR1 and CDR2 sequences are SGHDT and YYEEEE. J lost 5 bases, V lost 4 bases, and 6 bases had no gene match. In DNA, the CDR3 is TGTGCCAGCAGCCGCGGACAGGGGTGGACTGAAGCTTTCTTT. It codes for CASSRGQGWTEAFF.

The CDR3 DNA follows: TGTGCCAGCAGTGACAGGGGCACCCAGCATTTT. Its protein product is CASSDRGTQHF. The V gene is TRBV2, the J gene TRBJ1-5; perhaps TRBD1 as D (6 bases). In germline, CDR1 is SNHLY, CDR2 FYNNEI. Trimming left V 3 bases short and J 11 bases short, with 8 bases between. The CDR3 extends over 11 amino acids.

The V and J genes are TRBV4-1 and TRBJ1-1, with 9 bases fitting TRBD1. Germline lookup yields CDR1 MGHRA and CDR2 YSYEKL. The ends lost 4 bases at V and 0 bases at J; junction bases unmatched: 3. This CDR3 has 15 amino acids. The CDR3: CASSRGDRVNTEAFF. CDR3 nucleotides: TGCGCCAGCAGCCGGGGGGACAGGGTGAACACTGAAGCTTTCTTT.

This clone came up once. The J gene is TRBJ2-7, the V gene TRBV6-1; TRBD1 matches at 9 bases. Germline V gene data show CDR1 as MNHNS and CDR2 as SASEGT. V lost 2 bases to trimming and J lost 4 bases; unmatched junction nucleotides: 6. The CDR3 loop spans 15 amino acids. Here the CDR3 DNA reads TGTGCCAGCAGTGAATTCGACAGGGGGTCTTACGAGCAGTACTTC. Its translation is CASSEFDRGSYEQYF.

This clone was counted between two and nine times. J is TRBJ1-1 and V is TRBV3-1 (or the pseudogene TRBV3-2); no definite D call. The CDR3 spans 13 residues. The germline gives CDR1 LGHDT, CDR2 YNNKEL (reference sequence). V was trimmed by 1 base and J by 7 bases, leaving 10 bases between them. CDR3 bases: TGTGCCAGCAGCCAAGTAGTTCGGGGTGAAGCTTTCTTT. Translation gives CASSQVVRGEAFF.

The chain has TRBV5-6 and TRBJ1-2, with D hard to call. The CDR3 contains 16 residues. The V and J ends lost 4 bases and 5 bases respectively, with 21 bases between them. The germline gives CDR1 SGHDT, CDR2 YYEEEE. CDR3 DNA: TGTGCCAGCAGCCCGCTTGGAGACTTCGAAAGATATGGCTACACCTTC. The encoded protein is CASSPLGDFERYGYTF.

In its sample, this clone was seen once. The rearrangement joins TRBV10-2 to TRBJ1-5; tentative D call: TRBD1 (5 bases). CDR3 length equals 14 residues. Trimming shortened V by 2 bases and J by 9 bases, and 14 bases separated the two germline ends. Germline CDR1 reads WSHSY; CDR2 reads SAAADI. The CDR3 DNA sequence: TGCGCCAGCAGTGAGGGGGCAGCTCGTGGGCCCCAGCATTTT. It specifies CASSEGAARGPQHF.

The genes are TRBV10-3 and TRBJ2-7; D is possibly TRBD2 (6 bases). Trimming cost V 0 bases and J 0 bases, with 12 bases left between them. There are 16 residues in the CDR3. In germline, CDR1 is ENHRY, CDR2 SYGVKD. CDR3 DNA sequence: TGTGCCATCAGTGAGTCGGGACTCCCGAGCTCCTACGAGCAGTACTTC. It is translated as CAISESGLPSSYEQYF.

V usage is TRBV25-1 and J usage is TRBJ1-2, with D perhaps matching TRBD1 (6 bases). V was cut by 7 bases and J by 3 bases, with 15 bases left in between. This CDR3 spans 14 amino acids. Germline V lookup: CDR1 MGHDK, CDR2 SYGVNS. CDR3 sequence: CASTRGQKDYGYTF. As DNA, the CDR3 is TGTGCCAGCACCCGAGGACAGAAGGACTATGGCTACACCTTC.

This chain uses TRBV2 with TRBJ2-7; D may be TRBD1 (6 bases). This CDR3 has 13 residues. Germline V CDR1 and CDR2: SNHLY, FYNNEI. Trimming stripped 5 bases from V and 6 bases from J, with 14 bases between. The DNA for the CDR3 is TGTGCCAGCAGTTTGGGGGCGCAGGTCGAGCAGTACTTC. This encodes CASSLGAQVEQYF.

This clone has only one observation. The chain uses TRBV5-4 and TRBJ1-2; D might be TRBD1 (6 bases). The CDR3 has 13 residues. Germline loops: CDR1 SGHNT, CDR2 YYREEE (reference sequence). Trimming removed 4 bases from V and 2 bases from J, with 9 bases in between. DNA of the CDR3: TGTGCCAGCAGCGTGGACAGAAACTATGGCTACACCTTC. This translates into CASSVDRNYGYTF.

J is TRBJ2-5 and V is TRBV5-8; tentative D call: TRBD1 (5 bases). Trimming pared 3 bases from V and 5 bases from J, leaving 14 bases between. The CDR3 contains 14 residues. Germline loops: CDR1 SGHTS, CDR2 YDEGEE. Here the CDR3 DNA reads TGTGCCAGCAGCTCGCACCAGGGCGTGGAGACCCAGTACTTC. Translated: CASSSHQGVETQYF.

J is TRBJ1-1 and V is TRBV19, with D maybe TRBD1 (5 bases). The CDR3 consists of 15 residues. Trimming cost V 5 bases and J 3 bases, with 16 bases left between them. The V gene's germline CDR1 is LNHDA and CDR2 SQIVND (reference sequence). CDR3: CASSRPPGPYTEAFF. The CDR3 DNA reads TGTGCCAGTAGTCGCCCCCCAGGGCCGTACACTGAAGCTTTCTTT.

The J gene is TRBJ1-1, the V gene TRBV27; perhaps TRBD1 as D (6 bases). Germline CDR1 is MNHEY and CDR2 is SMNVEV (reference sequence). The CDR3 spans 12 residues. CDR3 residues: CTQRGQGAEAFF. Written as DNA, the CDR3 is TGTACCCAGCGGGGGCAGGGTGCTGAAGCTTTCTTT.

This chain links TRBV6-5 with TRBJ1-2, with 9 bases that match TRBD1. This CDR3 contains 13 residues. Germline values: CDR1 MNHEY, CDR2 SVGAGI. J gave up 8 bases and V 5 bases, and 6 bases lay outside the gene matches. CDR3 sequence: CASSIGTGRGYTF. For the CDR3, the DNA is TGTGCCAGCAGTATCGGGACAGGGAGAGGCTACACCTTC.

The chain combines TRBV19 with TRBJ2-2; 15 bases are a match to TRBD2. V shed 5 bases, J shed 2 bases, and the junction held 6 bases outside the gene matches. The CDR3 contains 18 residues. Germline V lookup: CDR1 LNHDA, CDR2 SQIVND (reference sequence). The CDR3 here is CASSLGLAGGPNTGELFF. As DNA, the CDR3 is TGTGCCAGTAGTTTAGGACTAGCGGGGGGGCCAAACACCGGGGAGCTGTTTTTT. Supplemented by reference TRBV19 and TRBJ2-2, the full variable domain reads DGGITQSPKYLFRKEGQNVTLSCEQNLNHDAMYWYRQDPGQGLRLIYYSQIVNDFQKGDIAEGYSVSREKKESFPLTVTSAQKNPTAFYLCASSLGLAGGPNTGELFFGEGSRLTVL.

This clone was counted between two and nine times. The chain combines TRBV5-5 with TRBJ2-5; D gene ambiguous. From germline, CDR1 is SGHKS and CDR2 YYEKEE (reference sequence). The CDR3 covers 13 residues. Deletions cut 0 bases from V and 6 bases from J, with 9 bases between. CDR3 in DNA: TGTGCCAGCAGCTTGGATAGTGACAAGACCCAGTACTTC. Encoded protein: CASSLDSDKTQYF.

This chain joins TRBV6-2 or TRBV6-3 and TRBJ1-2; TRBD1 matches at 12 bases. V was clipped by 6 bases and J by 4 bases; unmatched bases: 15. Germline V gene sequence: CDR1 MNHEY, CDR2 SVGEGT. CDR3 size: 18 residues. CDR3 bases: TGTGCCAGCAGCCCCCAACGGGACAGGGGGCGCCCGGGCTATGGCTACACCTTC. Translation: CASSPQRDRGRPGYGYTF.

The chain joins TRBV15 to TRBJ2-6; 7 bases fit TRBD1. Looked up from germline, CDR1 is LNHNV and CDR2 is YYDKDF (reference sequence). The CDR3 spans 15 residues. V was pared by 5 bases and J by 2 bases, with 3 bases of the junction left unmatched. CDR3 sequence (DNA): TGTGCCACCAGCCCTGACAGGGCTGGGGCCAACGTCCTGACTTTC. Encoded protein: CATSPDRAGANVLTF.

J is TRBJ2-5 and V is TRBV18, with D possibly matching TRBD2 (5 bases). This CDR3 contains 12 residues. Trimming took 4 bases from V and 5 from J, leaving 8 bases between them. Germline V gene lookup returns CDR1 KGHSH and CDR2 LQKENI. CDR3 loop: CASSLIAETQYF. CDR3 nucleotide sequence: TGTGCCAGCTCACTGATAGCGGAGACCCAGTACTTC.